These 4 T cell receptor beta chains were sequenced from one sample in a study of cytomegalovirus exposure and HLA in healthy donors. Primers for the PCR totalled 60 Vbeta and 13 Jbeta. Here immunoSEQ multiplex PCR was the method, and the copy in TCRdb shows in-frame clones only, minus some. This sample's table has 65,000 to 90,000 clones. Material: PBMCs. Every receptor here comes from a female donor in good health and CMV-seropositive.

The chain carries TRBV7-9 and TRBJ2-2, with no clear D. The CDR3 covers 14 residues. Germline V lookup: CDR1 SEHNR, CDR2 FQNEAQ (reference sequence). The germline V and J ends were trimmed by 7 bases and 5 bases, with 14 bases remaining between them. DNA for the CDR3: TGTGCCAGCACCCCGTTGGGCCCGACCGGGGAGCTGTTTTTT. Translating it yields CASTPLGPTGELFF.

The rearrangement joins TRBV30 to TRBJ2-5; 10 bases map to TRBD2. The CDR3 loop spans 15 amino acids. After removal of 5 bases from V and 4 bases from J, the junction contained 10 bases not matched to a gene. CDR1 GTSNPN and CDR2 SVGIG come from the germline V gene (reference sequence). The DNA for the CDR3 is TGTGCCTGGGGGGTAGCGGGAGGACCCCTAGAGACCCAGTACTTC. Amino acids: CAWGVAGGPLETQYF.

The chain couples TRBV5-1 to TRBJ2-7, with D uncertain. Germline V gene lookup returns CDR1 SGHRS and CDR2 YFSETQ. CDR3 length: 13 residues. Trimming removed 1 base at V and 2 bases at J, with 7 bases between. For the CDR3, the DNA is TGCGCCAGCAGCTTGTCAGTAACCTACGAGCAGTACTTC. As protein: CASSLSVTYEQYF.

The V and J genes are TRBV28 and TRBJ2-1; D call uncertain. This CDR3 has 12 residues. Germline V gene lookup returns CDR1 MDHEN and CDR2 SYDVKM. V lost 1 base and J 9 bases, leaving 7 bases between the germline ends. Here the CDR3 reads CASSLLSGEQFF. The CDR3 DNA reads TGTGCCAGCAGTTTATTGTCAGGTGAGCAGTTCTTC. The complete variable domain, with remaining parts taken from reference TRBV28 and TRBJ2-1, reads DVKVTQSSRYLVKRTGEKVFLECVQDMDHENMFWYRQDPGLGLRLIYFSYDVKMKEKGDIPEGYSVSREKKERFSLILESASTNQTSMYLCASSLLSGEQFFGPGTRLTVL.